This T cell receptor (beta chain) derives from a study of T-cell reconstitution after alpha-beta-depleted transplantation in children. The CDR3 has 14 amino acids. V lost 3 bases and J lost 2, with 10 bases in between. The V gene's germline CDR1 is KGHSH and CDR2 LQKENI. Unique molecular identifiers were used to barcode this TCRbeta library. MiXCR, run by TCRdb on the PCR reads, gives a single entry per CDR3 protein. The sample includes about 610,000 distinct CDR3 sequences, 20% to 30% of them seen just once. Turning to this clonotype: The antigen remains undetermined.

Study-level findings and limits: High day-60 TCRbeta diversity in some patients came from surviving recipient T cells and thymic progenitors.

V usage is TRBV18 and J usage is TRBJ2-5; D is undetermined. The source is a boy under two years old with Wiskott-Aldrich syndrome, due to receive a stem cell transplant. Sequences were derived from PBMCs, sampled before TCRalphabeta/CD19-depleted stem cell transplant. The CDR3 sequence: CASSPLGTQETQYF. Here the CDR3 DNA reads TGTGCCAGCTCACCGTTAGGAACGCAAGAGACCCAGTACTTC.